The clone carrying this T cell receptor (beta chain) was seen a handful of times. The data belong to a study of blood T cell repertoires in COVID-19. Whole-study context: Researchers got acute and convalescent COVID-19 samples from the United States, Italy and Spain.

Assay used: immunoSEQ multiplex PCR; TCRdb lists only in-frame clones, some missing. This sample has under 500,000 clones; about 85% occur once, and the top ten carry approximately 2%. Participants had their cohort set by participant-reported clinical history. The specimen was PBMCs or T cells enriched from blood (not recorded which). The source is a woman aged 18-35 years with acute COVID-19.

CDR3 nucleotide sequence: TGTGCCAGCAGCTTAGTTTCTAGCGGGGGAAATGAGCAGTTCTTC. It specifies CASSLVSSGGNEQFF. The chain uses TRBV7-9 and TRBJ2-1; the match to TRBD2 covers 10 bases. This CDR3 comprises 15 residues. Germline assignment: CDR1 SEHNR and CDR2 FQNEAQ (reference sequence). The junction had 4 bases not matched to a gene; V was cut back by 1 base and J by 7 bases.